Sequencing of this T cell receptor beta chain was carried out in a study of shared clonotypes between healthy human individuals. Clones were sequenced by immunoSEQ multiplex PCR, and TCRdb holds only the in-frame ones, with some missing. Among more than 500,000 clones, approximately 95% were seen once, and the ten largest hold approximately 0.11%. CD45RO-negative, CCR7-positively selected cells formed the naive CD8 fraction, excluding terminally differentiated effector memory CD45RA+ cells. Between the trimmed V and J ends, which lost 0 bases and 5 bases, there was a span of 7 bases. The length of the CDR3 is 12 residues. Looked up from germline, CDR1 is SQVTM and CDR2 is ANQGSEA.

Sequenced material: naive CD8+ T cells sorted from blood. This TCR was recovered from a woman aged 25 to 39 in good health. The V call is TRBV29-1, the J call TRBJ2-5, with D hard to call. This CDR3 reads CSVEEGLETQYF. The CDR3, as DNA: TGCAGCGTTGAAGAGGGCCTGGAGACCCAGTACTTC.